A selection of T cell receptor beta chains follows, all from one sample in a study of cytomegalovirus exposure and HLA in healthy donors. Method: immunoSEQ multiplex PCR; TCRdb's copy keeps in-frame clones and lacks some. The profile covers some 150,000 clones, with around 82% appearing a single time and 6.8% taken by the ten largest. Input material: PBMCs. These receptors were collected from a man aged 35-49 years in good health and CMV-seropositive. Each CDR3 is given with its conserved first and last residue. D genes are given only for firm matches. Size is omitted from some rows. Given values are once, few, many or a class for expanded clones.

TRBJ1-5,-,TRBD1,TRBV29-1,CSVERRIGQGDPSNQPQHF,TGCAGCGTGGAAAGGCGTATTGGACAGGGGGACCCTAGCAATCAGCCCCAGCATTTT
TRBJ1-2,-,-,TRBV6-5,CASSYSSYYGYTF,TGTGCCAGCAGTTACTCATCGTACTATGGCTACACCTTC
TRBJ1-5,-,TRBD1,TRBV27,CASSLRTGHQPQHF,TGTGCCAGCAGTTTAAGGACAGGGCATCAGCCCCAGCATTTT
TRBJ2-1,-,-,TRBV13,CASSLGLDAYNEQFF,TGTGCCAGCAGCTTAGGCCTAGATGCCTACAATGAGCAGTTCTTC
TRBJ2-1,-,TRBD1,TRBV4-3,CASSQDGTAYNEQFF,TGCGCCAGCAGCCAAGATGGGACAGCGTACAATGAGCAGTTCTTC
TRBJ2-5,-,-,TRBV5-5,CASSRAAETQYF,TGTGCCAGCAGTCGAGCTGCAGAGACCCAGTACTTC
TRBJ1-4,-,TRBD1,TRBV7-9,CASSFFGTDNEKLFF,TGTGCCAGCAGCTTCTTCGGGACAGATAATGAAAAACTGTTTTTT
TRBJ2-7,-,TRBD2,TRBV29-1,CSVEGGRAEPYEQYF,TGCAGCGTTGAAGGCGGGAGGGCCGAACCTTACGAGCAGTACTTC
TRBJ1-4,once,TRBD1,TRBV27,CASGYRGDEKLFF,TGTGCCAGCGGTTACAGGGGGGATGAAAAACTGTTTTTT
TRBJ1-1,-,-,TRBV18,CASSPQGGEAFF,TGTGCCAGCTCCCCCCAAGGGGGTGAAGCTTTCTTT
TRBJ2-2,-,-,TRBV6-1,CASIVGANTGELFF,TGTGCCAGCATCGTAGGGGCAAACACCGGGGAGCTGTTTTTT
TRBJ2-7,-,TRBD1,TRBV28,CASSSTGKHEQYF,TGTGCCAGCAGTTCGACAGGGAAGCACGAGCAGTACTTC
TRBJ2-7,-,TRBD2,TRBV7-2,CASSKRTSGVMSSYEQYF,TGTGCCAGCAGCAAGCGGACTAGCGGGGTTATGAGCTCCTACGAGCAGTACTTC
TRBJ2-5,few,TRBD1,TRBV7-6,CASSLGTGGWETQYF,TGTGCCAGCAGCTTGGGGACAGGGGGCTGGGAGACCCAGTACTTC
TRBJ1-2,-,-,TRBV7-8,CASSLGSTAYGYTF,TGTGCCAGCAGCTTAGGGTCGACAGCCTATGGCTACACCTTC
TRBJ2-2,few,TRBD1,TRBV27,CASRLNRGTGELFF,TGTGCCAGCAGGTTAAACAGGGGTACCGGGGAGCTGTTTTTT
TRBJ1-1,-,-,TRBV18,CASSPPSRATEAFF,TGTGCCAGCTCACCACCATCCAGGGCCACTGAAGCTTTCTTT
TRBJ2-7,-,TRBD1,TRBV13,CASSGQGRSYEQYF,TGTGCCAGCAGCGGACAGGGTCGCTCCTACGAGCAGTACTTC